Listed below are T cell receptor beta chains from one sample, sequenced in a study of regulatory T cells in long-lasting Graves disease. TCRdb independently ran MiXCR on the multiplex PCR reads; one entry per CDR3 protein. The profile shows under 800,000 distinct CDR3 sequences, less than 20% of them singletons. This sample was shared with a second study, whose subject was T cells in Graves' hyperthyroidism and ophthalmopathy.

Sequenced material: peripheral blood mononuclear cells (PBMCs), taken at new diagnosis, from a patient treated with antithyroid drugs. The source of these receptors is a woman aged 25 to 39 with Graves disease. Both conserved end residues are part of each CDR3. A D gene is named only where the DNA matches it firmly. Expanded clones are given a class, and other clones once, few, many or no size at all.

J gene | CDR3 length | D gene | clone size | V gene | CDR3 protein | CDR3 DNA
TRBJ2-7 | 17 | TRBD2 | . | TRBV20-1 | CSALTGTSGTFSYEQYF | TGCAGTGCCTTGACCGGGACTAGCGGGACCTTTTCCTACGAGCAGTACTTC
TRBJ1-2 | 16 | . | few | TRBV18 | CASSPPNGLVNYGYTF | TGTGCCAGCTCACCACCGAACGGGTTAGTTAACTATGGCTACACCTTC
TRBJ1-1 | 13 | . | few | TRBV2 | CASSAEGLTEAFF | TGTGCCAGCAGTGCCGAGGGTCTCACTGAAGCTTTCTTT
TRBJ2-5 | 16 | TRBD2 | many | TRBV28 | CASSLGLAGGGETQYF | TGTGCCAGCAGTCTCGGACTAGCGGGAGGAGGAGAGACCCAGTACTTC
TRBJ1-1 | 15 | TRBD1 | many | TRBV12-3/TRBV12-4 | CASRILQGFVDEAFF | TGTGCCAGCAGAATACTACAGGGGTTTGTTGATGAAGCTTTCTTT
TRBJ2-1 | 15 | . | . | TRBV7-3 | CASSLDGAGFRPGVF | TGTGCCAGCAGCTTAGATGGTGCGGGATTCCGCCCGGGGGTCTTC
TRBJ2-7 | 15 | TRBD2 | few | TRBV19 | CASGLAGSSGYEQYF | TGTGCCAGCGGACTAGCGGGAAGCAGCGGATACGAGCAGTACTTC
TRBJ1-2 | 15 | . | few | TRBV19 | CASSSRQASNYGYTF | TGTGCCAGTAGTAGCAGACAGGCGTCTAACTATGGCTACACCTTC
TRBJ2-1 | 15 | TRBD2 | many | TRBV18 | CASSRLAGGPDEQFF | TGTGCCAGCTCACGATTAGCGGGAGGGCCGGATGAGCAGTTCTTC
TRBJ2-2 | 16 | . | many | TRBV28 | CASSLLEGFTTGELFF | TGTGCCAGCAGTTTACTGGAGGGGTTCACCACCGGGGAGCTGTTTTTT
TRBJ1-2 | 12 | TRBD1 | many | TRBV28 | CASGQGYPGYTF | TGTGCCAGCGGACAGGGGTATCCTGGCTACACCTTC
TRBJ2-7 | 14 | TRBD1 | . | TRBV10-3 | CAIRTGPPSYEQYF | TGTGCCATCAGGACAGGGCCGCCCTCCTACGAGCAGTACTTC
TRBJ1-4 | 15 | . | many | TRBV2 | CASSPRGEANEKLFF | TGTGCCAGCAGTCCCCGAGGGGAAGCTAATGAAAAACTGTTTTTT
TRBJ2-1 | 16 | TRBD1 | many | TRBV28 | CASRLTGTGVYNEQFF | TGTGCCAGCAGACTGACCGGGACAGGGGTCTACAATGAGCAGTTCTTC
TRBJ1-1 | 16 | . | few | TRBV5-1 | CASSRAQEPLNTEAFF | TGCGCCAGCAGCAGGGCTCAGGAGCCCTTGAACACTGAAGCTTTCTTT
TRBJ2-5 | 13 | TRBD2 | many | TRBV24-1 | CASAQGGEETQYF | TGTGCCTCGGCCCAGGGAGGGGAAGAGACCCAGTACTTC
TRBJ2-2 | 13 | . | few | TRBV9 | CASSLYNTGELFF | TGTGCCAGCAGCTTATATAACACCGGGGAGCTGTTTTTT
TRBJ2-1 | 14 | . | . | TRBV27 | CASWGPYLYNEQFF | TGTGCCAGCTGGGGACCCTATCTTTACAATGAGCAGTTCTTC
TRBJ2-2 | 16 | . | many | TRBV6-2/TRBV6-3 | CASILAGTSNTGELFF | TGTGCCAGCATTCTAGCCGGGACTTCGAACACCGGGGAGCTGTTTTTT
TRBJ2-7 | 16 | . | many | TRBV28 | CASEPGLRRTKYEQYF | TGTGCCAGCGAGCCCGGTCTCCGCCGGACAAAGTACGAGCAGTACTTC
TRBJ2-7 | 16 | . | few | TRBV5-4 | CASSLYPGILGNEQYF | TGTGCCAGCAGCTTGTATCCGGGGATCCTGGGGAACGAGCAGTACTTC
TRBJ1-1 | 13 | . | many | TRBV30 | CAWSWEINTEAFF | TGTGCCTGGAGTTGGGAAATAAACACTGAAGCTTTCTTT
TRBJ1-5 | 16 | . | few | TRBV11-2 | CASSLGFAGANQPQHF | TGTGCCAGCAGCTTAGGTTTTGCCGGGGCGAATCAGCCCCAGCATTTT
TRBJ1-2 | 14 | . | few | TRBV15 | CATSRGGGDYGYTF | TGTGCCACCAGCAGAGGGGGAGGGGACTATGGCTACACCTTC
TRBJ1-1 | 14 | . | few | TRBV6-2/TRBV6-3 | CASSNAGRFLEAFF | TGTGCCAGCAGCAACGCGGGGCGATTCCTTGAAGCTTTCTTT
TRBJ2-3 | 11 | . | many | TRBV12-3/TRBV12-4 | CASRRTDTQYF | TGTGCCAGCAGGAGAACAGATACGCAGTATTTT
TRBJ1-1 | 12 | . | few | TRBV30 | CAWSPMYTEAFF | TGTGCCTGGAGCCCAATGTACACTGAAGCTTTCTTT
TRBJ1-2 | 15 | TRBD1 | . | TRBV7-9 | CASSLAGQGADGYTF | TGTGCCAGCAGCTTAGCGGGACAGGGGGCCGATGGCTACACCTTC
TRBJ2-1 | 16 | TRBD2 | . | TRBV11-3 | CASSLGLAGQDNGQFF | TGTGCCAGCAGCTTAGGGCTAGCGGGGCAAGACAATGGGCAGTTCTTC